The 13 T cell receptor beta chains below all came from one sample that was sequenced in a study of T cells in Graves' hyperthyroidism and ophthalmopathy. Amplification targeted TCR beta CDR3 regions from RNA transcripts. Initially, a first-round RT-PCR of the TCR CDR3 employed the HTBI primer set. Each CDR3 protein gets one entry after TCRdb re-called the multiplex PCR reads with MiXCR. Among roughly 400,000 distinct CDR3 sequences listed, 11% to 15% were seen once. Specimen: blood. All receptors come from a man between 45 and 60 years old with Graves' ophthalmopathy.

Many counts were recorded for this clonotype. The chain employs TRBV5-1 and TRBJ1-1; 10 bases line up with TRBD1. This CDR3 comprises 14 residues. Germline lookup yields CDR1 SGHRS and CDR2 YFSETQ. J gave up 4 bases and V 4 bases, and 4 bases lay outside the gene matches. The chain's CDR3 is CASSEGQGGTEAFF. The CDR3 DNA reads as TGCGCCAGCAGCGAAGGACAGGGGGGCACTGAAGCTTTCTTT.

The J gene is TRBJ1-2, the V gene TRBV19; the D is unclear. The ends were cut back, 4 bases at V and 7 bases at J, with 16 bases in the middle. In germline, CDR1 is LNHDA, CDR2 SQIVND (reference sequence). This CDR3 contains 14 residues. CDR3 sequence: CASSTQATACGYTF. CDR3 DNA sequence: TGTGCCAGTAGTACCCAGGCCACTGCCTGTGGCTACACCTTC. The full variable domain, with the rest looked up from reference TRBV19 and TRBJ1-2, is DGGITQSPKYLFRKEGQNVTLSCEQNLNHDAMYWYRQDPGQGLRLIYYSQIVNDFQKGDIAEGYSVSREKKESFPLTVTSAQKNPTAFYLCASSTQATACGYTFGSGTRLTVV.

This clonotype was counted at least ten times. The chain links TRBV2 to TRBJ1-5, with no clear D. The CDR3 contains 14 residues. Trimming cost V 3 bases and J 4 bases, with 10 bases left between them. The germline gives CDR1 SNHLY, CDR2 FYNNEI. CDR3 region: CASSDYSGNQPQHF. The DNA of the CDR3 is TGTGCCAGCAGTGACTACTCCGGGAATCAGCCCCAGCATTTT.

The V call is TRBV7-8, the J call TRBJ1-1, with D maybe TRBD1 (5 bases). Germline V CDR1 and CDR2: SGHVS, FQNEAQ. The CDR3 is 17 residues long. The V gene lost 5 bases and the J gene lost 2 bases, with 21 bases spanning the gap. CDR3 residues: CASSHSNFQGENTEAFF. CDR3 coding DNA: TGTGCCAGCAGCCATTCAAATTTTCAGGGTGAAAACACTGAAGCTTTCTTT. Using reference TRBV7-8 and TRBJ1-1 for the parts outside the CDR3, the full variable domain is GAGVSQSPRYKVAKRGQDVALRCDPISGHVSLFWYQQALGQGPEFLTYFQNEAQLDKSGLPSDRFFAERPEGSVSTLKIQRTQQEDSAVYLCASSHSNFQGENTEAFFGQGTRLTVV.

The rearrangement links TRBV29-1 to TRBJ2-7, with 9 positions matching TRBD1. Losses at the gene ends were 5 bases for V and 4 bases for J; bases not matched to a gene: 15. Germline assignment: CDR1 SQVTM and CDR2 ANQGSEA. The CDR3 is made up of 16 amino acids. The CDR3: CSVTLRQPGQGYEQYF. DNA for the CDR3: TGCAGCGTTACTCTGAGGCAACCGGGACAGGGATACGAGCAGTACTTC.

Many counts were recorded for this clonotype. This chain joins TRBV18 and TRBJ1-1, with a weak D call TRBD1 (5 bases). The CDR3 length is 15 residues. Trimming took 3 bases from V and 2 from J, leaving 13 bases between them. Germline V gene lookup returns CDR1 KGHSH and CDR2 LQKENI. The CDR3 is CASSPLDTQNTEAFF. The CDR3 DNA reads TGTGCCAGCTCACCGTTGGACACCCAAAACACTGAAGCTTTCTTT.

This rearrangement joins TRBV11-3 to TRBJ2-1; 10 bases are a match to TRBD2. The DNA end lines up better with TRBJ2-7; the J call may be wrong. The CDR3 length is 16 residues. Germline CDR1 and CDR2: SGHNT and YENEEA. The CDR3 sequence: CASSLLLAGEGNEQYF. The CDR3 DNA is TGTGCCAGCAGCTTACTTCTAGCGGGAGAGGGGAATGAGCAGTACTTC.

The CDR3 protein is CASSYLNGQPQHF. The DNA for the CDR3 is TGTGCCAGCAGTTACTTGAACGGCCAGCCCCAGCATTTT. The chain recombines TRBV6-5 with TRBJ1-5; D not resolved. The V gene lost 1 base and the J gene lost 7 bases, with 8 bases spanning the gap. The CDR3 is 13 amino acids. The germline gives CDR1 MNHEY, CDR2 SVGAGI.

This clonotype was counted ten times or more. V is TRBV10-3 and J is TRBJ2-5; 12 bases fit TRBD2. The CDR3 is 16 amino acids. Germline V gives CDR1 ENHRY, CDR2 SYGVKD. The V segment lost 2 bases and the J segment 6 bases; nucleotides outside the gene matches: 7. CDR3 bases: TGTGCCATCAGTGAGGAGACTAGCGGGAGCCGAAAGACCCAGTACTTC. Its protein product is CAISEETSGSRKTQYF.

This clonotype was recorded many times. The CDR3 loop reads CASSLMRGSYNEQFF. DNA for the CDR3: TGTGCCAGCAGTTTAATGCGGGGCTCCTACAATGAGCAGTTCTTC. The genes are TRBV28 and TRBJ2-1; a weak D match, TRBD2 (6 bases). Trimming left V 2 bases short and J 0 bases short, with 8 bases between. This CDR3 contains 15 residues. CDR1 is MDHEN, CDR2 SYDVKM, per germline. The variable domain in full, completed from reference TRBV28 and TRBJ2-1, reads DVKVTQSSRYLVKRTGEKVFLECVQDMDHENMFWYRQDPGLGLRLIYFSYDVKMKEKGDIPEGYSVSREKKERFSLILESASTNQTSMYLCASSLMRGSYNEQFFGPGTRLTVL.

This clonotype has a single count. This may be a read error, as it is one base from a much larger clone. In DNA, the CDR3 is TGCAGGGCTTCGGGGCGAAGTGGAGAGACCCAGTACTTC. Translation: CRASGRSGETQYF. V usage is TRBV20-1 and J usage is TRBJ2-5; D tentatively fits TRBD1 or TRBD2 (5 bases each). The CDR3 runs 13 residues. CDR1 is DFQATT and CDR2 is SNEGSKA in the germline V gene (reference sequence).

At least ten counts were recorded for this clonotype. The V call is TRBV12-3 or TRBV12-4, the J call TRBJ2-3, with TRBD1 as a possible D gene (5 bases). Trimming shortened V by 5 bases and J by 6 bases, and 12 bases separated the two germline ends. The CDR3 extends over 13 amino acids. The CDR3 is CASSRQFGDTQYF. The CDR3 nucleotides read TGTGCCAGCAGTCGACAGTTTGGGGATACGCAGTATTTT.

The rearrangement links TRBV27 to TRBJ1-5; 8 bases agree with TRBD1. Germline V gives CDR1 MNHEY, CDR2 SMNVEV (reference sequence). The CDR3 consists of 14 residues. After removal of 6 bases from V and 4 bases from J, the junction contained 5 bases not matched to a gene. CDR3 loop: CASSLRGPNQPQHF. Here the CDR3 DNA reads TGTGCCAGCAGCCTCAGGGGGCCGAATCAGCCCCAGCATTTT.